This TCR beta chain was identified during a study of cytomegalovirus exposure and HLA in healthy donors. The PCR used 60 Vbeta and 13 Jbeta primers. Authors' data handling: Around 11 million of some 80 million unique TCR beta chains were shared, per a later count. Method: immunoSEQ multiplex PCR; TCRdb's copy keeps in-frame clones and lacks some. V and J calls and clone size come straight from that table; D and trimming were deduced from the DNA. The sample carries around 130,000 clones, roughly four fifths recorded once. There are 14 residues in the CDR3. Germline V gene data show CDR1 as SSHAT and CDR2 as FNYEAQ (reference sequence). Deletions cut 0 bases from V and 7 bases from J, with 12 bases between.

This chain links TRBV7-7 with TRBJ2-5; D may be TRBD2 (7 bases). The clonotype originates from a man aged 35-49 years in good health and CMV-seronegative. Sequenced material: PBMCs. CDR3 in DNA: TGTGCCAGCAGCTTAGCGGGGGGGCCGGGGACCCAGTACTTC. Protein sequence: CASSLAGGPGTQYF.